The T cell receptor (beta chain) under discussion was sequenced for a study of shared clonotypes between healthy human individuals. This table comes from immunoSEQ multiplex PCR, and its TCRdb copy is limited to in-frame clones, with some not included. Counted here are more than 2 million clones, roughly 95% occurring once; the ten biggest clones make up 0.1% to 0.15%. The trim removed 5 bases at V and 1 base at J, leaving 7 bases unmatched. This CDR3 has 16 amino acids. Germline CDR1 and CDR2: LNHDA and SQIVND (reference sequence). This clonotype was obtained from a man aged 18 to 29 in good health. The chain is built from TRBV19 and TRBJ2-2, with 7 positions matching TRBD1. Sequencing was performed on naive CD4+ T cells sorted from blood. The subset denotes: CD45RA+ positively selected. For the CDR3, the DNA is TGTGCCAGTAGTGCATCGGACAGGAGGAACACCGGGGAGCTGTTTTTT. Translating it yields CASSASDRRNTGELFF. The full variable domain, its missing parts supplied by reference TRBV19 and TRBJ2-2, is DGGITQSPKYLFRKEGQNVTLSCEQNLNHDAMYWYRQDPGQGLRLIYYSQIVNDFQKGDIAEGYSVSREKKESFPLTVTSAQKNPTAFYLCASSASDRRNTGELFFGEGSRLTVL.